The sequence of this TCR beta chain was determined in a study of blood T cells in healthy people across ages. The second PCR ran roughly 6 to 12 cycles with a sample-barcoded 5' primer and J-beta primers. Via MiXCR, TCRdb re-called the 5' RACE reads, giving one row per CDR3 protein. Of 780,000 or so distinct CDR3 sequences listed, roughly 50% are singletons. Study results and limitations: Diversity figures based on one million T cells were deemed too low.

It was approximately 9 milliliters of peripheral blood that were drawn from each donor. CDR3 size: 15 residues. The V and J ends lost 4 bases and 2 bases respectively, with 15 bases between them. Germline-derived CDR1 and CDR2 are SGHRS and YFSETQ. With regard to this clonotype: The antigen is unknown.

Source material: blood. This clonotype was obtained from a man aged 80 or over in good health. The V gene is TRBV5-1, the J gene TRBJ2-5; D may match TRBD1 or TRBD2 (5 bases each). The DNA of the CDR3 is TGCGCCAGCAGCGCAACGACGGGACCTCAAGAGACCCAGTACTTC. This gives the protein CASSATTGPQETQYF.